The 15 T cell receptor beta chains in this list originate from one sample, sequenced in a study of cytomegalovirus exposure and HLA in healthy donors. Use of 60 Vbeta and 13 Jbeta primers characterized the PCR. The table came from immunoSEQ multiplex PCR; TCRdb's copy has only in-frame clones and leaves some out. Its table records about 110,000 clones. The sequencing sample was made of PBMCs. All receptors derive from a young man in good health and CMV-seronegative.

The V call is TRBV14, the J call TRBJ2-2; 8 bases agree with TRBD2. J was trimmed by 5 bases and V by 1 base; bases with no gene match: 6. This CDR3 comprises 16 residues. Germline CDR1 and CDR2: SGHDN and FVKESK. CDR3 region: CASSQAGGPGTGELFF. The CDR3 bases are TGTGCCAGCAGCCAAGCGGGGGGGCCGGGAACCGGGGAGCTGTTTTTT.

The J gene is TRBJ2-7, the V gene TRBV5-1, with TRBD1 matching 8 bases. The CDR3 consists of 15 residues. Germline CDR1 and CDR2: SGHRS and YFSETQ. The J segment lost 0 bases and the V segment lost 6 bases, leaving 8 bases of the junction unmatched. The CDR3 nucleotides read TGCGCCAGCACCCCGCATGGACAGGGCTCCTACGAGCAGTACTTC. Translating it yields CASTPHGQGSYEQYF.

The V call is TRBV21-1, the J call TRBJ1-3. TRBV21-1 is shown as a pseudogene. The CDR3 has 14 residues. CDR3 bases: TGTGCCAGCAGCAAAGGGCCCAGGGAGGACACCATATATTTT. This codes for CASSKGPREDTIYF.

The V and J genes are TRBV29-1 and TRBJ2-3; D perhaps matches TRBD1 (6 bases). Germline V gives CDR1 SQVTM, CDR2 ANQGSEA. Trimming took 7 bases from V and 4 from J, leaving 21 bases between them. The CDR3 runs 15 residues. The CDR3 DNA follows: TGCAGCGCCCGCCAGCAGGGGAATTATGCAGATACGCAGTATTTT. It is translated as CSARQQGNYADTQYF.

The chain recombines TRBV5-1 with TRBJ2-7, with D possibly TRBD1 on 6 matching bases. The CDR3 has 13 amino acids. Deletions cut 7 bases from V and 3 bases from J, with 14 bases between. CDR1 is SGHRS, CDR2 YFSETQ, per germline. The CDR3 loop is CASGTTSNYEQYF. DNA of the CDR3: TGCGCCAGCGGGACAACTTCGAACTACGAGCAGTACTTC.

The CDR3 DNA sequence: TGCGCCAGCAGCTTGGCGCTCCCTAGCACCGGGGAGCTGTTTTTT. Its protein is CASSLALPSTGELFF. This chain links TRBV5-1 with TRBJ2-2; D unresolved. The CDR3 consists of 15 residues. Germline CDR1 reads SGHRS; CDR2 reads YFSETQ. V was shortened by 0 bases and J by 4 bases, with 10 bases between the two germline ends.

The chain links TRBV9 to TRBJ2-1; 9 bases are shared with TRBD2. In germline, CDR1 is SGDLS, CDR2 YYNGEE. Trimming removed 2 bases from V and 8 bases from J; junction bases left unmatched: 14. The CDR3 covers 17 residues. CDR3: CASSVTGTSIFHDEQFF. The DNA of the CDR3 is TGTGCCAGCAGCGTTACCGGGACTAGCATCTTCCACGATGAGCAGTTCTTC.

The chain couples TRBV27 to TRBJ2-5; D may be TRBD2 (6 bases). Trimming took 6 bases from V and 3 from J, leaving 14 bases between them. CDR1 is MNHEY and CDR2 is SMNVEV in the germline V gene (reference sequence). CDR3 size: 14 residues. The CDR3 coding sequence is TGTGCCAGCAGCGGATCGCGGGGAGAAGAGACCCAGTACTTC. Translating it yields CASSGSRGEETQYF.

CDR3 in DNA: TGTGCCACCAGCAGAGGGGGGGGGTCGGGGACTGAAGCTTTCTTT. This codes for CATSRGGGSGTEAFF. V is TRBV15 and J is TRBJ1-1, with D tentatively TRBD1 (5 bases). The CDR3 is 15 residues long. Germline CDR1 is LNHNV and CDR2 is YYDKDF (reference sequence). With 1 base removed from V and 5 bases from J, the gap between germline ends came to 14 bases. The entire variable domain, with the rest obtained from reference TRBV15 and TRBJ1-1, is as follows: DAMVIQNPRYQVTQFGKPVTLSCSQTLNHNVMYWYQQKSSQAPKLLFHYYDKDFNNEADTPDNFQSRRPNTSFCFLDIRSPGLGDTAMYLCATSRGGGSGTEAFFGQGTRLTVV.

The chain recombines TRBV4-2 with TRBJ2-1, with 15 nucleotides matching TRBD2. V dropped 4 bases and J dropped 4; count of bases not matched to a gene: 14. This CDR3 spans 20 amino acids. Per germline, CDR1 LGHNA and CDR2 YNFKEQ. CDR3 DNA sequence: TGTGCCAGCAGCCGGTCGGATCGGGGACTAGCGGGGGGCCTATACAATGAGCAGTTCTTC. It translates to CASSRSDRGLAGGLYNEQFF.

The chain carries TRBV9 and TRBJ2-5; perhaps TRBD1 as D (7 bases). Germline V CDR1 and CDR2: SGDLS, YYNGEE. Trimming shortened V by 0 bases and J by 4 bases, and 16 bases separated the two germline ends. This CDR3 has 16 amino acids. The CDR3 region is CASSVVDRVGGETQYF. As DNA, the CDR3 is TGTGCCAGCAGCGTAGTAGACAGGGTGGGGGGAGAGACCCAGTACTTC.

V and J are TRBV28 and TRBJ2-6, with TRBD2 matching 11 bases. Trimming cost V 6 bases and J 1 base; bases outside gene matches: 8. Germline CDR1 is MDHEN and CDR2 is SYDVKM. The CDR3 contains 18 residues. CDR3 in amino acids: CASRTLAGGKSGANVLTF. CDR3 DNA: TGTGCCAGCAGGACCCTAGCGGGGGGAAAATCTGGGGCCAACGTCCTGACTTTC.

The CDR3 DNA sequence: TGTGCCAGCAGCTTGGGGGGAGTGCGGGGAGGCTACACCTTC. Its protein is CASSLGGVRGGYTF. The chain links TRBV5-6 to TRBJ1-2, with no clear D. Trimming pared 0 bases from V and 8 bases from J, leaving 14 bases between. Germline V gene lookup returns CDR1 SGHDT and CDR2 YYEEEE. The CDR3 consists of 14 residues.

V is TRBV2 and J is TRBJ1-5, with D perhaps TRBD1 (6 bases). The CDR3 is 15 amino acids. Germline CDR1 reads SNHLY; CDR2 reads FYNNEI. V was trimmed by 6 bases and J by 2 bases, leaving 14 bases between them. The CDR3 is CASSPNRAGNQPQHF. CDR3 nucleotides: TGTGCCAGCAGCCCTAACAGGGCCGGCAATCAGCCCCAGCATTTT.

CDR3 amino acids: CASTVDTGTNYGYTF. The CDR3 DNA is TGTGCCAGCACCGTTGATACCGGGACTAACTATGGCTACACCTTC. The chain uses TRBV5-6 and TRBJ1-2; the D is unclear. The V gene lost 6 bases and the J gene lost 0 bases, with 15 bases spanning the gap. Germline-derived CDR1 and CDR2 are SGHDT and YYEEEE. The CDR3 is made up of 15 amino acids.